The 23 T cell receptor beta chains in this list originate from one sample, sequenced in a study of T-cell reconstitution after alpha-beta-depleted transplantation in children (dated by TCRdb to 2016 to 2017). The treatment or condition label of this sample denotes: allogeneic hematopoietic cell transplantation with graft depleted of TCRalphabeta T cells and CD19 B cells. Library creation used PCR. The sequencer was an Illumina HiSeq 2500. TCR library preparation used molecular barcoding, with unique molecular identifiers applied to normalize quantification of the TCRbeta repertoire. The public reads were reanalyzed by TCRdb: fastp trimming at Q25, MiXCR alignment, in-frame beta chains only. Duplicate CDR3 protein sequences are folded into a single record with the most common DNA and genes. The sample contains 750,000 to 950,000 distinct CDR3 sequences, less than 20% of them found a single time. The top ten hold approximately 4.5% of the sample.

Sequencing used PBMCs, mostly from graft donor cells, obtained 360 days after TCRalphabeta/CD19-depleted stem cell transplant. The receptors shown here come from a male patient under 18 who had a stem cell transplant for acute lymphoblastic leukemia, so the T cells may come from the graft donor.

The chain links TRBV20-1 to TRBJ2-1; 7 bases agree with TRBD2. The CDR3 spans 14 residues. CDR1 and CDR2 (germline): DFQATT, SNEGSKA (reference sequence). V was clipped by 8 bases and J by 6 bases; unmatched bases: 13. The CDR3 bases are TGCAGTATCTGGGGTTTCACGGGAGGCAATGAGCAGTTCTTC. Translating it yields CSIWGFTGGNEQFF.

The chain combines TRBV4-1 with TRBJ2-2; TRBD1 matches at 10 bases. V trimming: 1 base; J trimming: 5 bases; junction bases outside the gene matches: 7. There are 17 residues in the CDR3. The germline V gene encodes CDR1 MGHRA and CDR2 YSYEKL. CDR3 coding DNA: TGCGCCAGCAGCCAAGTGGTGACAGGGGGCTTGACCGGGGAGCTGTTTTTT. This codes for CASSQVVTGGLTGELFF.

This chain connects TRBV4-1 to TRBJ2-1; D not resolved. V lost 1 base, J lost 5 bases, and 9 bases lay in between. This CDR3 has 14 residues. The germline V gene encodes CDR1 MGHRA and CDR2 YSYEKL. CDR3 bases: TGCGCCAGCAGCCAAGGACTGGGGAACAATGAGCAGTTCTTC. Translation: CASSQGLGNNEQFF.

The chain links TRBV13 to TRBJ2-1; 8 bases line up with TRBD2. Germline CDR1 reads PRHDT; CDR2 reads FYEKMQ (reference sequence). The junction had 12 bases not matched to a gene; V was cut back by 5 bases and J by 6 bases. This CDR3 has 16 residues. As DNA, the CDR3 is TGTGCCAGCAGCCGTGGGGGACTAGTTCACCCCAATGAGCAGTTCTTC. It specifies CASSRGGLVHPNEQFF.

This rearrangement joins TRBV5-1 to TRBJ2-3; D is ambiguous. This CDR3 comprises 15 residues. The germline CDR1 and CDR2 sequences are SGHRS and YFSETQ. The V gene lost 2 bases and the J gene lost 4 bases, with 14 bases spanning the gap. The CDR3 is CASSFARTQSDTQYF. Written as DNA, the CDR3 is TGCGCCAGCAGCTTTGCTAGAACCCAGTCAGATACGCAGTATTTT.

This sequence joins TRBV3-1 and TRBJ2-1; D remains unclear. The germline gives CDR1 LGHDT, CDR2 YNNKEL (reference sequence). This CDR3 has 14 amino acids. Trimming took 0 bases from V and 6 from J, leaving 9 bases between them. The CDR3 DNA reads as TGTGCCAGCAGCCAAGATCACCTTTTCAATGAGCAGTTCTTC. It translates to CASSQDHLFNEQFF.

This clonotype has a handful of counts. The V call is TRBV12-5, the J call TRBJ2-5; the match to TRBD2 covers 7 bases. Losses at the gene ends were 3 bases for V and 2 bases for J; bases not matched to a gene: 6. CDR1 and CDR2 from the germline V gene are LGHNT and FRNRAP. The CDR3 covers 15 residues. The DNA of the CDR3 is TGTGCTAGTGGTTTAGGTCAGCGGGGACAAGAGACCCAGTACTTC. It specifies CASGLGQRGQETQYF.

This clonotype turned up a few times. The chain uses TRBV11-1 and TRBJ2-7; no firm D call. V lost 1 base, J lost 5 bases, and 9 bases lay in between. Germline V gene sequence: CDR1 SGHAT, CDR2 FQDESV (reference sequence). The length of the CDR3 is 13 residues. The CDR3 reads CASSLVLFHEQYF. The CDR3 DNA follows: TGTGCCAGCAGCTTAGTTCTCTTTCACGAGCAGTACTTC. The variable domain in full, completed from reference TRBV11-1 and TRBJ2-7, reads EAEVAQSPRYKITEKSQAVAFWCDPISGHATLYWYRQILGQGPELLVQFQDESVVDDSQLPKDRFSAERLKGVDSTLKIQPAELGDSAMYLCASSLVLFHEQYFGPGTRLTVT.

This clonotype was seen a handful of times. The J gene is TRBJ1-2, the V gene TRBV18, with 10 bases fitting TRBD1. CDR3 length: 14 residues. V lost 5 bases and J lost 4; bases outside the gene matches: 4. Germline CDR1 is KGHSH and CDR2 is LQKENI. CDR3 coding DNA: TGTGCCAGCTCATCCCGGGACAGGGGCTATGGCTACACCTTC. Protein sequence: CASSSRDRGYGYTF.

This clonotype was seen a handful of times. This chain links TRBV13 with TRBJ1-5; D might be TRBD1 (5 bases). Per germline, CDR1 PRHDT and CDR2 FYEKMQ (reference sequence). The CDR3 contains 16 residues. The V end was cut by 5 bases, the J end by 5 bases, with 19 bases between. CDR3 loop: CASSHKFDSAYQPQHF. The DNA of the CDR3 is TGTGCCAGCAGCCATAAATTTGACAGCGCTTATCAGCCCCAGCATTTT.

The V gene is TRBV12-3 or TRBV12-4, the J gene TRBJ2-3; 12 positions match TRBD1. Trimming removed 6 bases from V and 0 bases from J; junction bases left unmatched: 4. CDR3 length: 16 residues. The CDR3 coding sequence is TGTGCCAGCAGCCCGGGACAGGGGGCCAGCACAGATACGCAGTATTTT. It translates to CASSPGQGASTDTQYF.

This clonotype turned up a few times. This sequence joins TRBV29-1 and TRBJ2-7; 9 bases align to TRBD1. The V segment lost 7 bases and the J segment 4 bases; nucleotides outside the gene matches: 14. The germline V gene has CDR1 SQVTM and CDR2 ANQGSEA. CDR3 length: 15 residues. This chain's CDR3 is CSAPAGQGIGYEQYF. The CDR3 nucleotides read TGCAGCGCCCCTGCGGGACAGGGTATTGGGTACGAGCAGTACTTC.

This clonotype has a handful of counts. The CDR3 DNA follows: TGTGCCAGCAGCCAAGATCCTTCGGCAGATACGCAGTATTTT. Amino acids: CASSQDPSADTQYF. This chain uses TRBV14 with TRBJ2-3; D gene ambiguous. V was clipped by 0 bases and J by 4 bases, with 8 bases between them. CDR3 length equals 14 residues. The V gene's germline CDR1 is SGHDN and CDR2 FVKESK.

This clonotype was observed a few times. The CDR3 is CASSPQVEGFYEQYF. In DNA, the CDR3 is TGTGCCAGCAGTCCCCAGGTCGAGGGATTCTACGAGCAGTACTTC. The gene calls are TRBV27 and TRBJ2-7, with D perhaps TRBD2 (5 bases). Trimming took off 5 bases at V and 3 bases at J, with 17 bases between the two ends. CDR1 MNHEY and CDR2 SMNVEV come from the germline V gene (reference sequence). This CDR3 has 15 residues.

The V call is TRBV19, the J call TRBJ2-1; TRBD2 is a possible D gene (6 bases). The V gene lost 10 bases and the J gene lost 4 bases, with 14 bases spanning the gap. The CDR3 contains 13 residues. Germline lookup yields CDR1 LNHDA and CDR2 SQIVND (reference sequence). CDR3 amino acids: CATRRGGYNEQFF. Written as DNA, the CDR3 is TGTGCCACCCGGAGAGGAGGGTACAATGAGCAGTTCTTC.

The chain carries TRBV27 and TRBJ2-1; D is possibly TRBD2 (6 bases). This CDR3 has 12 residues. The germline CDR1 and CDR2 sequences are MNHEY and SMNVEV (reference sequence). V dropped 7 bases and J dropped 9 bases, with 13 bases sitting between them. In nucleotides, the CDR3 is TGTGCCAGCACACGGGGGAACGGTGAGCAGTTCTTC. It codes for CASTRGNGEQFF.

This clonotype was found a few times. The rearrangement uses TRBV6-2 or TRBV6-3 and TRBJ1-6, with D uncertain. CDR3 length equals 15 residues. Germline CDR1 MNHEY, CDR2 SVGEGT. The V end was cut by 2 bases, the J end by 7 bases, with 12 bases between. The CDR3 sequence: CASSYTFRMNSPLHF. The CDR3 DNA reads TGTGCCAGCAGTTACACGTTTCGAATGAATTCACCCCTCCACTTT.

CDR3 protein: CASSLEQVYEQYF. The CDR3 DNA reads as TGTGCCAGCAGTTTAGAACAGGTCTACGAGCAGTACTTC. The chain has TRBV12-3 or TRBV12-4 and TRBJ2-7; perhaps TRBD1 as D (5 bases). The germline V and J ends were trimmed by 1 base and 3 bases, with 7 bases remaining between them. This CDR3 contains 13 residues.

The J gene is TRBJ2-3, the V gene TRBV6-5; D unresolved. The CDR3 has 15 residues. Germline CDR1 MNHEY, CDR2 SVGAGI. With 0 bases removed from V and 6 bases from J, the gap between germline ends came to 13 bases. This CDR3 reads CASSYSKAPADTQYF. CDR3 DNA sequence: TGTGCCAGCAGTTACTCGAAGGCCCCCGCGGATACGCAGTATTTT.

The gene calls are TRBV20-1 and TRBJ2-5; unclear D gene. This CDR3 has 15 residues. The V and J ends lost 1 base and 2 bases respectively, with 14 bases between them. In germline, CDR1 is DFQATT, CDR2 SNEGSKA (reference sequence). Here the CDR3 DNA reads TGCAGTGCTAGAGTTCGCGGAACTTTTCAAGAGACCCAGTACTTC. Translating it yields CSARVRGTFQETQYF.

The chain joins TRBV5-1 to TRBJ2-3; 10 bases align to TRBD2. Germline CDR1 reads SGHRS; CDR2 reads YFSETQ. CDR3 size: 16 residues. V shed 5 bases and J 2 bases; nucleotides not matched to a gene: 8. CDR3 nucleotide sequence: TGCGCCAGCAGGGGACGGACTAGCGGTTTCACAGATACGCAGTATTTT. Its translation: CASRGRTSGFTDTQYF. Full variable domain (remainder filled in from reference TRBV5-1 and TRBJ2-3): KAGVTQTPRYLIKTRGQQVTLSCSPISGHRSVSWYQQTPGQGLQFLFEYFSETQRNKGNFPGRFSGRQFSNSRSEMNVSTLELGDSALYLCASRGRTSGFTDTQYFGPGTRLTVL.

This clonotype has only a few counts. This chain connects TRBV12-3 or TRBV12-4 to TRBJ2-4; the match to TRBD1 covers 9 bases. V lost 3 bases and J lost 10; bases outside the gene matches: 7. The CDR3 extends over 14 amino acids. Here the CDR3 reads CASSFSGQGLIQYF. CDR3 nucleotides: TGTGCCAGCAGTTTTTCGGGACAGGGCTTAATTCAGTACTTC.

This clonotype has more than one count but fewer than ten. The chain couples TRBV5-1 to TRBJ1-5; D uncertain. The CDR3 runs 19 residues. Germline values: CDR1 SGHRS, CDR2 YFSETQ. V lost 3 bases and J 2 bases, leaving 24 bases between the germline ends. This chain's CDR3 is CASSSSARCEGMCNQPQHF. CDR3 sequence (DNA): TGCGCCAGCAGCTCCTCAGCCCGGTGTGAGGGTATGTGCAATCAGCCCCAGCATTTT.